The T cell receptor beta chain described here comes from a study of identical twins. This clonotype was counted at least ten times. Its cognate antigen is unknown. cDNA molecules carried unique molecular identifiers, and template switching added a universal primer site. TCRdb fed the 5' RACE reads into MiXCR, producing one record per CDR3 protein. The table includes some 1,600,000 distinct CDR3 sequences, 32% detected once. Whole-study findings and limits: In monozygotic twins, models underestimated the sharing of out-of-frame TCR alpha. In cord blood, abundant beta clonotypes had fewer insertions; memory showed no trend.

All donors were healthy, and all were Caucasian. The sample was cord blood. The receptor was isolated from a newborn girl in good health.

This CDR3 reads CASSLFPHNSGANVLTF. The CDR3 nucleotides read TGTGCCAGCAGTTTATTCCCCCATAACTCTGGGGCCAACGTCCTGACTTTC. The rearrangement links TRBV28 to TRBJ2-6; D gene ambiguous. CDR1 is MDHEN, CDR2 SYDVKM, per germline. V was trimmed by 1 base and J by 0 bases, leaving 10 bases between them. The CDR3 sequence is 17 residues long. Based on the CDR3 plus reference TRBV28 and TRBJ2-6, the full variable domain is DVKVTQSSRYLVKRTGEKVFLECVQDMDHENMFWYRQDPGLGLRLIYFSYDVKMKEKGDIPEGYSVSREKKERFSLILESASTNQTSMYLCASSLFPHNSGANVLTFGAGSRLTVL.